This entry lists 29 T cell receptor beta chains sequenced from one sample in a study of blood T cell repertoires in COVID-19 (dated by TCRdb to the early 2020s). The library was generated by the immunoSEQ multiplex PCR assay. In TCRdb, the immuneACCESS table is reduced to in-frame sequences with V and J assigned. These tables do not hold every clone; where another copy was compared, an unresolved V gene accounts for under half, and the others remain unexplained. In all, the sample holds a few hundred thousand clones, and approximately 80% of those were seen once. About 10% of the sample is held by the ten biggest clonotypes. What was sequenced was peripheral blood. The receptors shown here come from a man aged 80 or over with acute or convalescent COVID-19.

The CDR3 bases are TGCGCCAGCAGTCTGACTAGCGGGGGGGCCGGGGCCAAAAACATTCAGTACTTC. Amino acid sequence: CASSLTSGGAGAKNIQYF. The gene calls are TRBV10-2 and TRBJ2-4; 14 nucleotides align to TRBD2. This CDR3 has 18 amino acids. V gave up 5 bases and J gave up 1 base; unmatched junction bases: 7. Germline V gene sequence: CDR1 WSHSY, CDR2 SAAADI.

This rearrangement joins TRBV5-8 to TRBJ2-2; D possibly corresponds to TRBD1 (6 bases). Germline lookup yields CDR1 SGHTS and CDR2 YDEGEE. This CDR3 is built from 18 residues. V lost 4 bases, J lost 4 bases, and 23 bases lay in between. The CDR3 nucleotides are TGTGCCAGCAGCCCGTCGGCAGGGGACCCTACTTCCACCGGGGAGCTGTTTTTT. Its translation is CASSPSAGDPTSTGELFF. The full variable domain, with the rest looked up from reference TRBV5-8 and TRBJ2-2, is EAGVTQSPTHLIKTRGQQATLRCSPISGHTSVYWYQQALGLGLQFLLWYDEGEERNRGNFPPRFSGRQFPNYSSELNVNALELEDSALYLCASSPSAGDPTSTGELFFGEGSRLTVL.

Here the CDR3 DNA reads TGTGCCAGCAGCAAAGCGAGGGCCGCCTTGGAAGAGCAGTACTTC. It yields the protein CASSKARAALEEQYF. The chain couples TRBV21-1 to TRBJ2-7; the table gives TRBD2 as D, unverified against the DNA. TRBV21-1 is listed as a pseudogene. This CDR3 is 15 amino acids long.

This rearrangement joins TRBV11-3 to TRBJ2-1; 8 bases are shared with TRBD2. Germline CDR1 is SGHNT and CDR2 is YENEEA. The CDR3 covers 16 residues. The junction had 12 bases not matched to a gene; V was cut back by 5 bases and J by 6 bases. The CDR3 protein is CASSQGGAGAINEQFF. Here the CDR3 DNA reads TGTGCCAGCAGCCAAGGGGGAGCGGGAGCCATCAATGAGCAGTTCTTC.

The CDR3 DNA is TGTGCCAGCAGCTTTTCTGGACTAGCGGGAGCAGATACGCAGTATTTT. The encoded protein is CASSFSGLAGADTQYF. This rearrangement joins TRBV7-3 to TRBJ2-3, with 13 bases that match TRBD2. V shed 3 bases and J 4 bases; nucleotides not matched to a gene: 4. This CDR3 region has 16 residues. Germline loops: CDR1 SGHTA, CDR2 FQGTGA.

The chain has TRBV5-4 and TRBJ1-4; D remains unclear. CDR1 and CDR2 from the germline V gene are SGHNT and YYREEE (reference sequence). This CDR3 contains 14 residues. Between the trimmed V and J ends, which lost 4 bases and 0 bases, there was a span of 7 bases. The DNA of the CDR3 is TGTGCCAGCAGCCGGTCAACAACTAATGAAAAACTGTTTTTT. Translating gives CASSRSTTNEKLFF. The full variable domain, its missing parts supplied by reference TRBV5-4 and TRBJ1-4, is ETGVTQSPTHLIKTRGQQVTLRCSSQSGHNTVSWYQQALGQGPQFIFQYYREEENGRGNFPPRFSGLQFPNYSSELNVNALELDDSALYLCASSRSTTNEKLFFGSGTQLSVL.

The chain carries TRBV6-4 and TRBJ1-1, with 7 bases aligning to TRBD1. CDR1 is MRHNA and CDR2 is SNTAGT in the germline V gene. This CDR3 contains 13 residues. With 5 bases clipped from V and 8 bases from J, the junction kept 8 bases outside the gene matches. The CDR3 is CASSSTGVGEAFF. The CDR3 DNA reads as TGTGCCAGCAGTTCTACAGGGGTGGGGGAAGCTTTCTTT.

The chain joins TRBV3-1 (or the pseudogene TRBV3-2) to TRBJ2-5, with D possibly matching TRBD1 (5 bases). V was cut by 0 bases and J by 7 bases, with 15 bases left in between. Looked up from germline, CDR1 is LGHDT and CDR2 is YNNKEL (reference sequence). The CDR3 totals 15 residues. The CDR3 DNA is TGTGCCAGCAGCCAAGAGGGCAGGGTGTACGGGACCCAGTACTTC. Translated: CASSQEGRVYGTQYF.

The rearrangement uses TRBV27 and TRBJ1-2; D is uncertain. V gave up 0 bases and J gave up 7 bases, with 18 bases separating them. Germline CDR1 reads MNHEY; CDR2 reads SMNVEV (reference sequence). The CDR3 covers 16 residues. The CDR3 loop reads CASSLSRRRQRVGYTF. CDR3 DNA sequence: TGTGCCAGCAGTTTATCGAGACGCAGGCAGCGGGTTGGCTACACCTTC.

The chain has TRBV11-2 and TRBJ2-7, with a weak D call TRBD2 (7 bases). This CDR3 is built from 17 residues. Germline CDR1 and CDR2: SGHAT and FQNNGV. The V end was cut by 5 bases, the J end by 0 bases, with 20 bases between. In DNA form, the CDR3 reads TGTGCCAGCAGCCGAGGGGCGGGGGCTTGGAGCTCCTACGAGCAGTACTTC. This gives the protein CASSRGAGAWSSYEQYF.

The CDR3 protein is CASSFADRGNSPLHF. For the CDR3, the DNA is TGTGCCAGCAGCTTCGCCGACAGGGGTAATTCACCCCTCCACTTT. This chain connects TRBV11-1 to TRBJ1-6; TRBD1 matches 8 bases. Trimming at V came to 3 bases and at J to 6 bases, leaving 4 bases not matched to a gene. The CDR3 is made up of 15 amino acids. Looked up from germline, CDR1 is SGHAT and CDR2 is FQDESV (reference sequence).

This clone was detected only once. The V call is TRBV19, the J call TRBJ2-7, with TRBD1 matching 9 bases. This CDR3 spans 16 amino acids. With V trimmed by 5 bases and J by 0 bases, 8 bases remained unmatched. Germline V gene data show CDR1 as LNHDA and CDR2 as SQIVND (reference sequence). The CDR3 nucleotides read TGTGCCAGTAGTTCCCCAGGACAGGGGATCTCCTACGAGCAGTACTTC. Amino acids: CASSSPGQGISYEQYF. Based on the CDR3 plus reference TRBV19 and TRBJ2-7, the full variable domain is DGGITQSPKYLFRKEGQNVTLSCEQNLNHDAMYWYRQDPGQGLRLIYYSQIVNDFQKGDIAEGYSVSREKKESFPLTVTSAQKNPTAFYLCASSSPGQGISYEQYFGPGTRLTVT.

A remark on this clone: Other DNA sequences from this sample encode an identical CDR3 as well. The chain joins TRBV7-9 to TRBJ2-7; D may be TRBD2 (6 bases). The CDR3 totals 13 residues. The V gene lost 0 bases and the J gene lost 3 bases, with 6 bases spanning the gap. Germline-derived CDR1 and CDR2 are SEHNR and FQNEAQ (reference sequence). The CDR3 protein is CASSLAGGYEQYF. In DNA, the CDR3 is TGTGCCAGCAGCTTAGCCGGGGGCTACGAGCAGTACTTC.

The chain combines TRBV7-2 with TRBJ2-5; a possible D gene is TRBD1 (6 bases). Trimming removed 1 base from V and 6 bases from J, with 15 bases in between. Germline V CDR1 and CDR2: SGHTA, FQGNSA. The CDR3 runs 15 residues. DNA for the CDR3: TGTGCCAGCAGCTTAGAGTTCGGCAGGGGTCAGACCCAGTACTTC. Translating gives CASSLEFGRGQTQYF.

This sequence joins TRBV21-1 and TRBJ2-7; the table names TRBD1, a call not compared with the DNA. TRBV21-1 is a pseudogene segment. This CDR3 is 17 amino acids long. This chain's CDR3 is CASSFRTGTGGGYEQYF. The CDR3 DNA follows: TGTGCCAGCAGCTTTCGTACTGGGACAGGGGGCGGCTACGAGCAGTACTTC.

The chain uses TRBV5-1 and TRBJ2-7, with a weak D call TRBD1 (6 bases). The V gene's germline CDR1 is SGHRS and CDR2 YFSETQ. CDR3 length: 14 amino acids. V shed 0 bases and J shed 5 bases, with 12 bases lying between them. The CDR3 DNA follows: TGCGCCAGCAGCTTGGGGACAGTACCCCACGAGCAGTACTTC. Protein: CASSLGTVPHEQYF. The variable domain in full, completed from reference TRBV5-1 and TRBJ2-7, reads KAGVTQTPRYLIKTRGQQVTLSCSPISGHRSVSWYQQTPGQGLQFLFEYFSETQRNKGNFPGRFSGRQFSNSRSEMNVSTLELGDSALYLCASSLGTVPHEQYFGPGTRLTVT.

This chain connects TRBV7-9 to TRBJ1-4, with 8 nucleotides matching TRBD1. The CDR3 consists of 15 residues. With V trimmed by 5 bases and J by 5 bases, 7 bases remained unmatched. Germline loops: CDR1 SEHNR, CDR2 FQNEAQ (reference sequence). In DNA form, the CDR3 reads TGTGCCAGCAGCCCTGGCGACAGGGGAAATGAAAAACTGTTTTTT. Translated, it gives CASSPGDRGNEKLFF.

The chain couples TRBV10-3 to TRBJ2-6, with a tentative D call TRBD1 (5 bases). The CDR3 is 14 amino acids. V lost 6 bases and J 7 bases, leaving 13 bases between the germline ends. CDR1 and CDR2 from the germline V gene are ENHRY and SYGVKD. CDR3 region: CAISQGTRANVLTF. CDR3 DNA: TGTGCCATCAGCCAGGGCACTCGTGCCAACGTCCTGACTTTC.

The gene calls are TRBV11-2 and TRBJ1-2; tentative D call: TRBD1 (6 bases). The CDR3 runs to 13 residues. Trimming stripped 5 bases from V and 6 bases from J, with 13 bases between. In germline, CDR1 is SGHAT, CDR2 FQNNGV. CDR3 nucleotides: TGTGCCAGCAGCCCGGGACAACTTAATGGCTACACCTTC. This codes for CASSPGQLNGYTF.

The CDR3 bases are TGTGCCAGCAGGGCGGGACAGGGCGGTGAGCAGTTCTTC. This gives the protein CASRAGQGGEQFF. V usage is TRBV28 and J usage is TRBJ2-1; 9 nucleotides match TRBD1. The CDR3 is made up of 13 amino acids. Trimming at V came to 6 bases and at J to 9 bases, leaving 6 bases not matched to a gene. Per germline, CDR1 MDHEN and CDR2 SYDVKM.

The chain joins TRBV6-5 to TRBJ1-4; D gene unclear. Germline V gives CDR1 MNHEY, CDR2 SVGAGI. The CDR3 has 14 amino acids. Trimming left V 0 bases short and J 6 bases short, with 8 bases between. CDR3 region: CASSYSPLDEKLFF. CDR3 bases: TGTGCCAGCAGTTACTCTCCCCTCGATGAAAAACTGTTTTTT.

This clone was seen a handful of times. The chain is built from TRBV2 and TRBJ2-3, with 8 bases that match TRBD2. Per the germline V gene, CDR1 is SNHLY and CDR2 is FYNNEI. J lost 5 bases, V lost 10 bases, and 14 bases had no gene match. The CDR3 has 15 amino acids. CDR3 nucleotide sequence: TGTGCCATCAAACTAGGCGGCGGGAGGAGAGATACGCAGTATTTT. Its protein product is CAIKLGGGRRDTQYF.

The chain links TRBV28 to TRBJ2-7; TRBD1 matches at 7 bases. Germline V gives CDR1 MDHEN, CDR2 SYDVKM. The V and J ends lost 3 bases and 2 bases, in that order; junction bases with no gene match: 1. This CDR3 spans 13 amino acids. The CDR3 bases are TGTGCCAGCAGTTTGACAGGGCCCTACGAGCAGTACTTC. This codes for CASSLTGPYEQYF.

This clone occurred a few times. The V call is TRBV9, the J call TRBJ1-1; 8 bases map to TRBD1. V lost 4 bases, J lost 0 bases, and 5 bases stayed unmatched. The CDR3 sequence is 15 residues long. Looked up from germline, CDR1 is SGDLS and CDR2 is YYNGEE. The CDR3 sequence is CASSPRGRLNTEAFF. For the CDR3, the DNA is TGTGCCAGCAGCCCCAGGGGGCGCTTGAACACTGAAGCTTTCTTT.

A few counts support this clone. This sequence joins TRBV3-1 (or the pseudogene TRBV3-2) and TRBJ1-6; D gene unclear. CDR3 size: 16 residues. V lost 4 bases and J lost 5, with 15 bases in between. Germline CDR1 is LGHDT and CDR2 is YNNKEL (reference sequence). The CDR3 DNA follows: TGTGCCAGCAGCCTCATTCCGGGGATTGATAATTCACCCCTCCACTTT. Its translation: CASSLIPGIDNSPLHF.

The rearrangement uses TRBV5-6 and TRBJ1-4; 11 positions agree with TRBD1. CDR3 size: 14 residues. CDR1 and CDR2 from the germline V gene are SGHDT and YYEEEE. Trimming removed 4 bases from V and 8 bases from J; junction bases left unmatched: 4. CDR3 sequence: CASSPDRGREKLFF. CDR3 DNA: TGTGCCAGCAGCCCGGACAGGGGGCGGGAAAAACTGTTTTTT.

The CDR3 nucleotides read TGTGCCAGCAGTTTACGGCAGGGGGCAGAAGCTTTCTTT. Residues: CASSLRQGAEAFF. The chain uses TRBV28 and TRBJ1-1; 8 nucleotides line up with TRBD1. Germline values: CDR1 MDHEN, CDR2 SYDVKM. V dropped 2 bases and J dropped 8; count of bases not matched to a gene: 4. There are 13 residues in the CDR3.

V and J are TRBV11-2 and TRBJ2-1; 9 positions agree with TRBD1. J gave up 3 bases and V 5 bases, and 11 bases lay outside the gene matches. Germline V CDR1 and CDR2: SGHAT, FQNNGV. The CDR3 has 17 amino acids. The CDR3 protein is CASSLLSRTGDYNEQFF. For the CDR3, the DNA is TGTGCCAGCAGCCTACTCTCTCGGACAGGGGACTACAATGAGCAGTTCTTC.

J is TRBJ2-3 and V is TRBV28; unclear D gene. The V and J ends lost 5 bases and 2 bases respectively, with 5 bases between them. The germline CDR1 and CDR2 sequences are MDHEN and SYDVKM. CDR3 length: 12 residues. The CDR3 DNA is TGTGCCAGCAGTCGGGTCACAGATACGCAGTATTTT. This encodes CASSRVTDTQYF. Filled out from reference TRBV28 and TRBJ2-3, the complete variable domain reads DVKVTQSSRYLVKRTGEKVFLECVQDMDHENMFWYRQDPGLGLRLIYFSYDVKMKEKGDIPEGYSVSREKKERFSLILESASTNQTSMYLCASSRVTDTQYFGPGTRLTVL.